These 19 T cell receptor beta chains were all obtained from the same sample, sequenced in a study of OX40 agonist ivuxolimab in advanced cancers. Library construction relied on the immunoSEQ multiplex PCR assay. What TCRdb holds here is the immuneACCESS table cut down to in-frame rearrangements. Part of the clones is not present; checked against another copy, under half of the missing clones reflect an unresolved V gene, and the others are unexplained. Recorded for this sample are about 35,000 clones; 84% of them occurred a single time. Together, the top ten hold around 12% of the sample. The specimen comprised CD4+ or CD8+ T cells sorted from blood, sampled in a trial of the OX40 agonist ivuxolimab. These receptors all stem from an adult with an advanced solid tumor such as melanoma, head and neck, liver or kidney cancer.

The chain carries TRBV29-1 and TRBJ2-2; the D gene is possibly TRBD2 (6 bases). Between the trimmed V and J ends, which lost 3 bases and 7 bases, there was a span of 6 bases. The V gene's germline CDR1 is SQVTM and CDR2 ANQGSEA. CDR3 size: 11 residues. The CDR3 region has the DNA TGCAGCGTTGACGGGAGCGGGGAGCTGTTTTTT. Its translation is CSVDGSGELFF.

The chain is built from TRBV7-9 and TRBJ2-7; a weak D match, TRBD2 (6 bases). Germline CDR1 SEHNR, CDR2 FQNEAQ (reference sequence). The V and J ends lost 3 bases and 6 bases respectively, with 12 bases between them. The CDR3 runs to 13 residues. CDR3 sequence (DNA): TGTGCCAGCAGCTTTCGCGGGAACGGCGAGCAGTACTTC. This encodes CASSFRGNGEQYF.

By its share, this clone is medium-sized. This chain joins TRBV5-1 and TRBJ2-7; D tentatively fits TRBD1 or TRBD2 (5 bases each). Germline V gene sequence: CDR1 SGHRS, CDR2 YFSETQ. Trimming took 3 bases from V and 3 from J, leaving 19 bases between them. CDR3 length: 16 amino acids. CDR3 in amino acids: CASSSLQGALGYEQYF. CDR3 DNA: TGCGCCAGCAGCTCACTCCAGGGAGCCCTCGGCTACGAGCAGTACTTC.

This clone appeared once. The rearrangement uses TRBV19 and TRBJ1-6; tentatively, D is TRBD1 (6 bases). The CDR3 is 17 amino acids. The germline gives CDR1 LNHDA, CDR2 SQIVND (reference sequence). V was pared by 9 bases and J by 0 bases, with 18 bases between. The CDR3 is CASRPGTSSSYNSPLHF. The DNA of the CDR3 is TGTGCCAGCCGACCAGGGACATCGAGCTCCTATAATTCACCCCTCCACTTT.

This sequence joins TRBV28 and TRBJ2-1, with D possibly being TRBD1 or TRBD2 (5 bases each). This CDR3 is 11 amino acids long. Between the trimmed V and J ends, which lost 6 bases and 15 bases, there was a span of 15 bases. CDR1 and CDR2 (germline): MDHEN, SYDVKM. The CDR3, as DNA: TGTGCCAGCAGCCCGGGACGGAAGCCGTTCTTC. Translation gives CASSPGRKPFF.

The V call is TRBV28, the J call TRBJ2-7; D possibly matches TRBD1 or TRBD2 (5 bases each). The CDR3 extends over 14 amino acids. Trimming cost V 6 bases and J 4 bases, with 16 bases left between them. CDR1 and CDR2 (germline): MDHEN, SYDVKM. The CDR3, as DNA: TGTGCCAGCAGCGGATGGGACGCCCGGTACGAGCAGTACTTC. Its protein product is CASSGWDARYEQYF. Full variable domain (remainder filled in from reference TRBV28 and TRBJ2-7): DVKVTQSSRYLVKRTGEKVFLECVQDMDHENMFWYRQDPGLGLRLIYFSYDVKMKEKGDIPEGYSVSREKKERFSLILESASTNQTSMYLCASSGWDARYEQYFGPGTRLTVT.

J is TRBJ2-4 and V is TRBV11-2; possibly TRBD1 for D (5 bases). CDR1 is SGHAT and CDR2 is FQNNGV in the germline V gene. Trimming shortened V by 5 bases and J by 9 bases, and 14 bases separated the two germline ends. This CDR3 comprises 13 residues. CDR3 in amino acids: CASSPLSGAIQYF. The CDR3 nucleotides read TGTGCCAGCAGCCCCCTCAGTGGGGCCATTCAGTACTTC.

The rearrangement links TRBV7-3 to TRBJ1-1, with D maybe TRBD1 (6 bases). The V gene's germline CDR1 is SGHTA and CDR2 FQGTGA. The V end lost 4 bases, the J end lost 9 bases, and 12 bases lay between the germline ends. CDR3 length: 12 amino acids. In DNA form, the CDR3 reads TGTGCCAGCAGCTCCCAAGGGGGGAAAGCTTTCTTT. Amino acids: CASSSQGGKAFF.

The chain has TRBV6-5 and TRBJ2-7; 7 bases are shared with TRBD1. This CDR3 spans 16 amino acids. Germline assignment: CDR1 MNHEY and CDR2 SVGAGI. V lost 0 bases and J lost 4; bases outside the gene matches: 9. The CDR3 region is CASSYSPGTDLYEQYF. As DNA, the CDR3 is TGTGCCAGCAGTTACTCGCCAGGGACAGACCTATACGAGCAGTACTTC.

The chain links TRBV2 to TRBJ2-2; D unclear. This CDR3 region has 13 residues. Trimming left V 5 bases short and J 3 bases short, with 7 bases between. Germline V gene lookup returns CDR1 SNHLY and CDR2 FYNNEI. The CDR3 DNA reads as TGTGCCAGCAGTATCGACGACACCGGGGAGCTGTTTTTT. Amino acid sequence: CASSIDDTGELFF.

The V gene is TRBV4-2, the J gene TRBJ2-7; the match to TRBD2 covers 10 bases. The CDR3 length is 15 residues. The trim removed 0 bases at V and 7 bases at J, leaving 6 bases unmatched. The germline V gene has CDR1 LGHNA and CDR2 YNFKEQ. CDR3 in amino acids: CASSQELAGGGEQYF. DNA for the CDR3: TGTGCCAGCAGCCAAGAATTAGCGGGAGGTGGTGAGCAGTACTTC.

V and J are TRBV5-4 and TRBJ2-1, with 10 bases lining up with TRBD2. The trim removed 3 bases at V and 10 bases at J, leaving 1 base unmatched. This CDR3 is 12 amino acids long. Germline values: CDR1 SGHNT, CDR2 YYREEE (reference sequence). The CDR3 reads CASSWGLAEQFF. CDR3 coding DNA: TGTGCCAGCAGCTGGGGACTAGCGGAGCAGTTCTTC.

This chain joins TRBV2 and TRBJ2-1; 9 nucleotides agree with TRBD1. Germline-derived CDR1 and CDR2 are SNHLY and FYNNEI. This CDR3 has 14 amino acids. V was clipped by 3 bases and J by 3 bases; unmatched bases: 0. The CDR3 nucleotides read TGTGCCAGCAGTGAGGGACAGGGCTACAATGAGCAGTTCTTC. Translating it yields CASSEGQGYNEQFF. The full variable domain, its missing parts supplied by reference TRBV2 and TRBJ2-1, is EPEVTQTPSHQVTQMGQEVILRCVPISNHLYFYWYRQILGQKVEFLVSFYNNEISEKSEIFDDQFSVERPDGSNFTLKIRSTKLEDSAMYFCASSEGQGYNEQFFGPGTRLTVL.

This clone has only one observation. V gene TRBV5-1 combines with J gene TRBJ2-5, with 7 bases identical to TRBD2. With V trimmed by 1 base and J by 5 bases, 8 bases remained unmatched. Germline V CDR1 and CDR2: SGHRS, YFSETQ. CDR3 length: 15 amino acids. CDR3 sequence reads: CASSLLPGRGETQYF. The DNA for the CDR3 is TGCGCCAGCAGCTTGCTTCCAGGGCGGGGGGAGACCCAGTACTTC.

The sample holds one count of this clone. This rearrangement joins TRBV6-4 to TRBJ2-1; D possibly matches TRBD1 or TRBD2 (5 bases each). Trimming took off 0 bases at V and 5 bases at J, with 5 bases between the two ends. Germline V gene lookup returns CDR1 MRHNA and CDR2 SNTAGT. The CDR3 runs 13 residues. As DNA, the CDR3 is TGTGCCAGCAGTGACTCGGGACACAATGAGCAGTTCTTC. This gives the protein CASSDSGHNEQFF.

This clone has only a few counts. This chain links TRBV15 with TRBJ2-1; 13 bases are a match to TRBD2. The CDR3 is 17 amino acids. With 3 bases clipped from V and 9 bases from J, the junction kept 11 bases outside the gene matches. Germline CDR1 LNHNV, CDR2 YYDKDF (reference sequence). The CDR3 DNA sequence: TGTGCCACCAGCAGGGACCGACTAGCGGGAGGTGTTGGTGAGCAGTTCTTC. It is translated as CATSRDRLAGGVGEQFF.

The V call is TRBV2, the J call TRBJ1-1, with D possibly being TRBD1 (6 bases). Trimming left V 9 bases short and J 3 bases short, with 11 bases between. Looked up from germline, CDR1 is SNHLY and CDR2 is FYNNEI. This CDR3 region has 12 residues. In nucleotides, the CDR3 is TGTGCCAGTTCCAGGGGACACACTGAAGCTTTCTTT. Its protein product is CASSRGHTEAFF. Full variable domain (remainder filled in from reference TRBV2 and TRBJ1-1): EPEVTQTPSHQVTQMGQEVILRCVPISNHLYFYWYRQILGQKVEFLVSFYNNEISEKSEIFDDQFSVERPDGSNFTLKIRSTKLEDSAMYFCASSRGHTEAFFGQGTRLTVV.

The chain couples TRBV7-9 to TRBJ1-5, with a tentative D call TRBD1 (5 bases). V was pared by 4 bases and J by 7 bases, with 17 bases between. Germline assignment: CDR1 SEHNR and CDR2 FQNEAQ (reference sequence). The CDR3 spans 15 residues. CDR3 sequence reads: CASSSHTAPGQPQHF. Here the CDR3 DNA reads TGTGCCAGCAGCTCCCATACGGCTCCAGGGCAGCCCCAGCATTTT.

Within the sample, this clone is medium-sized. This chain uses TRBV4-1 with TRBJ1-5, with TRBD1 matching 7 bases. From germline, CDR1 is MGHRA and CDR2 YSYEKL. This CDR3 is 15 amino acids long. With 3 bases clipped from V and 2 bases from J, the junction kept 4 bases outside the gene matches. Here the CDR3 reads CASSQNTGGNQPQHF. The CDR3 region has the DNA TGCGCCAGCAGCCAGAACACAGGGGGCAATCAGCCCCAGCATTTT.